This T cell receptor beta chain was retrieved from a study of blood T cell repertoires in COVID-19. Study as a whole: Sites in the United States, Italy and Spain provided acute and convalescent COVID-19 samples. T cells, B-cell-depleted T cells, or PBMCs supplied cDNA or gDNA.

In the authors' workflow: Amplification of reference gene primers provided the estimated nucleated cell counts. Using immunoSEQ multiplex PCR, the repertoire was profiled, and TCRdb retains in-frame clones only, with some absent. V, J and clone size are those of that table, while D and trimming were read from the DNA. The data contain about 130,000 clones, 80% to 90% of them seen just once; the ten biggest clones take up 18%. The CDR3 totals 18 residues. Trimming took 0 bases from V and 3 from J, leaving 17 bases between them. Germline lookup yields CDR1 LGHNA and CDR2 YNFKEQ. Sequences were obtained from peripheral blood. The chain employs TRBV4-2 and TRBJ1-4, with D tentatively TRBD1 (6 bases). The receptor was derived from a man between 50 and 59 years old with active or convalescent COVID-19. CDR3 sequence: CASSQESPGGAANEKLFF. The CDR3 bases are TGTGCCAGCAGCCAAGAATCACCCGGGGGGGCTGCTAATGAAAAACTGTTTTTT.